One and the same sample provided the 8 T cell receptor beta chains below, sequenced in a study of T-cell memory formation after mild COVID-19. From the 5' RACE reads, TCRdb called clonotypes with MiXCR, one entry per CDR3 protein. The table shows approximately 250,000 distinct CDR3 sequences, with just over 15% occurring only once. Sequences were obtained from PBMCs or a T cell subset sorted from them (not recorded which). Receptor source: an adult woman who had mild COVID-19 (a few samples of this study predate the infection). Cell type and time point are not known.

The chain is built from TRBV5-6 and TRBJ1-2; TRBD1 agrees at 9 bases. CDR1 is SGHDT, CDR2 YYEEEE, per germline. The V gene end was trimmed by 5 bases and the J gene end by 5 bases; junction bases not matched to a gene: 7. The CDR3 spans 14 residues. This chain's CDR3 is CASSSTGTGYGYTF. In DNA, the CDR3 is TGTGCCAGCAGTTCGACCGGGACAGGGTATGGCTACACCTTC.

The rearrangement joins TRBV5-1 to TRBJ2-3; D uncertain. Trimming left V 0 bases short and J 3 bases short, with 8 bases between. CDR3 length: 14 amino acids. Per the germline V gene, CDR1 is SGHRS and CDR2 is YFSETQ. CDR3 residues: CASSLATGTDTQYF. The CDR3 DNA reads TGCGCCAGCAGCTTGGCCACTGGTACAGATACGCAGTATTTT.

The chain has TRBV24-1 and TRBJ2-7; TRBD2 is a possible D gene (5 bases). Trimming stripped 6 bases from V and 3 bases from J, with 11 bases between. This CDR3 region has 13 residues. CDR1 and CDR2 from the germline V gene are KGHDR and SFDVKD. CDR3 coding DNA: TGTGCCACCAGTAGGGAGATGGGCTACGAGCAGTACTTC. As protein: CATSREMGYEQYF.

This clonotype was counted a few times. CDR3 DNA sequence: TGTGCCAGCAGCAAGGGACTAGCGCGAGAAGAGACCCAGTACTTC. Encoded protein: CASSKGLAREETQYF. The rearrangement links TRBV7-9 to TRBJ2-5; 10 bases are a match to TRBD2. The J segment lost 3 bases and the V segment lost 5 bases, leaving 6 bases of the junction unmatched. This CDR3 region has 15 residues. Germline CDR1 is SEHNR and CDR2 is FQNEAQ (reference sequence).

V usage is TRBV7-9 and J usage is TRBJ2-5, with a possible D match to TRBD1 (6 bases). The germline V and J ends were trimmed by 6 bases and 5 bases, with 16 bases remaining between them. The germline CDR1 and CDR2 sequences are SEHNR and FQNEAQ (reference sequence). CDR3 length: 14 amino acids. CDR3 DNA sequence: TGTGCCAGCAGTCAAACAGGGCTCGGGGAGACCCAGTACTTC. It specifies CASSQTGLGETQYF.

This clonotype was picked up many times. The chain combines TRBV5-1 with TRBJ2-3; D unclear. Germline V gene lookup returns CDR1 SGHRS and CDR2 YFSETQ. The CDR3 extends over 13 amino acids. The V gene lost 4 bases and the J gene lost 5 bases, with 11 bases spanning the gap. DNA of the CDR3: TGCGCCAGCAGCCACCCCGGCATAGATACGCAGTATTTT. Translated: CASSHPGIDTQYF.

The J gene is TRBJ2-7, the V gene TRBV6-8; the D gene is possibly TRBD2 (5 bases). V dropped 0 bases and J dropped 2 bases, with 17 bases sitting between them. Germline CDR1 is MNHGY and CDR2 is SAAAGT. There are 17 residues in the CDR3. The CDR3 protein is CASSYSSRAEKTYEQYF. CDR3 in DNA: TGTGCCAGCAGTTACTCGAGTCGAGCGGAAAAAACCTACGAGCAGTACTTC.

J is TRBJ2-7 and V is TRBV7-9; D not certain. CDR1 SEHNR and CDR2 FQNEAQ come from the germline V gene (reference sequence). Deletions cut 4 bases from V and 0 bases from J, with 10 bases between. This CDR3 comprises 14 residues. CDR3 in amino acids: CASSSRQSSYEQYF. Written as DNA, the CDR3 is TGTGCCAGCAGCTCCCGACAAAGCTCCTACGAGCAGTACTTC.